Presented here are 9 T cell receptor beta chains from one specimen sequenced in a study of T-cell memory formation after mild COVID-19. In TCRdb, the 5' RACE reads were re-called with MiXCR into one record per CDR3 protein. Altogether about 440,000 distinct CDR3 sequences are present, 15% to 20% being singletons, with the ten largest covering more than 8%. The sequenced sample was PBMCs or a T cell subset sorted from them (not recorded which). The receptors were gathered from an adult woman who had mild COVID-19 (a few samples of this study predate the infection). Cell type and time point are not known.

The chain is built from TRBV7-9 and TRBJ2-5; 8 bases match TRBD1. CDR3 length: 13 amino acids. The trim removed 4 bases at V and 5 bases at J, leaving 3 bases unmatched. Germline CDR1 reads SEHNR; CDR2 reads FQNEAQ (reference sequence). The CDR3 loop is CASSWTGNETQYF. The CDR3 bases are TGTGCCAGCAGCTGGACAGGGAATGAGACCCAGTACTTC.

In its sample, this clonotype was seen many times. V gene TRBV12-3 or TRBV12-4 combines with J gene TRBJ2-3; the match to TRBD2 covers 12 bases. The CDR3 is 15 amino acids. The V gene end was trimmed by 5 bases and the J gene end by 2 bases; junction bases not matched to a gene: 2. CDR3 sequence reads: CASSRTSGDTDTQYF. CDR3 DNA sequence: TGTGCCAGCAGTCGGACTAGCGGGGACACAGATACGCAGTATTTT.

The J gene is TRBJ1-2, the V gene TRBV14, with 8 bases that match TRBD1. This CDR3 comprises 15 residues. Germline V gives CDR1 SGHDN, CDR2 FVKESK. The junction had 11 bases not matched to a gene; V was cut back by 4 bases and J by 7 bases. DNA of the CDR3: TGTGCCAGCAGCCGCTCTAGGACAGGGAATGCTGGCTACACCTTC. It is translated as CASSRSRTGNAGYTF.

This clonotype was seen only a few times. The chain recombines TRBV20-1 with TRBJ2-4; D is ambiguous. Between the trimmed V and J ends, which lost 8 bases and 0 bases, there was a span of 14 bases. The CDR3 has 14 residues. CDR1 and CDR2 from the germline V gene are DFQATT and SNEGSKA (reference sequence). CDR3 amino acids: CSLHRGLAKNIQYF. For the CDR3, the DNA is TGCAGTCTCCACCGAGGTCTAGCCAAAAACATTCAGTACTTC.

The chain carries TRBV20-1 and TRBJ1-1; D remains ambiguous. CDR3 length equals 13 residues. Germline CDR1 DFQATT, CDR2 SNEGSKA (reference sequence). Trimming cost V 3 bases and J 4 bases, with 12 bases left between them. The CDR3 bases are TGCAGTGCTAGGGAGCCTCGGCCCACTGAAGCTTTCTTT. The encoded protein is CSAREPRPTEAFF.

This clonotype has just a few counts. This chain connects TRBV7-9 to TRBJ1-1; 8 bases agree with TRBD1. Germline-derived CDR1 and CDR2 are SEHNR and FQNEAQ (reference sequence). There are 14 residues in the CDR3. J was trimmed by 4 bases and V by 4 bases; bases with no gene match: 5. This CDR3 is CASSSQGASTEAFF. The CDR3 DNA reads as TGTGCCAGCAGCTCCCAGGGGGCGAGCACTGAAGCTTTCTTT.

The chain recombines TRBV4-1 with TRBJ2-7; D remains unclear. Germline V lookup: CDR1 MGHRA, CDR2 YSYEKL. V was pared by 2 bases and J by 2 bases, with 10 bases between. The CDR3 has 14 amino acids. CDR3 sequence (DNA): TGCGCCAGCAGCCAATTAGGGAAGCCCTACGAGCAGTACTTC. Amino acids: CASSQLGKPYEQYF.

The rearrangement joins TRBV5-1 to TRBJ2-2; 9 nucleotides align to TRBD2. This CDR3 contains 15 residues. Losses at the gene ends were 6 bases for V and 2 bases for J; bases not matched to a gene: 5. Germline loops: CDR1 SGHRS, CDR2 YFSETQ. The CDR3 nucleotides are TGCGCCAGCACCCGACTAGCGGAAAACACCGGGGAGCTGTTTTTT. Protein sequence: CASTRLAENTGELFF.

This clonotype was detected a few times. The rearrangement uses TRBV20-1 and TRBJ1-1; the match to TRBD1 covers 9 bases. The germline V gene encodes CDR1 DFQATT and CDR2 SNEGSKA (reference sequence). The CDR3 totals 16 residues. Losses at the gene ends were 3 bases for V and 0 bases for J; bases not matched to a gene: 8. CDR3 amino acids: CSARYYRGPMNTEAFF. For the CDR3, the DNA is TGCAGTGCTAGGTACTACAGGGGGCCAATGAACACTGAAGCTTTCTTT.